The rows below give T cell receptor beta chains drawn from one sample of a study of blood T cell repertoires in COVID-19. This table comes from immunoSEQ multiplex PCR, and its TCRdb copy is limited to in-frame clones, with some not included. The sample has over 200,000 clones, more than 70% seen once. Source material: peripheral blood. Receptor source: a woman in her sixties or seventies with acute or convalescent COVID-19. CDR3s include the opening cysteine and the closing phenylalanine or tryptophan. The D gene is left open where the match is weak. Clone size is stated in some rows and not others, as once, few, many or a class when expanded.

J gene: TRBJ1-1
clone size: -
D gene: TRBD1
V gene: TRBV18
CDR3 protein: CASSPEQGYTEAFF
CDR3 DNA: TGTGCCAGCTCACCAGAACAGGGGTACACTGAAGCTTTCTTT

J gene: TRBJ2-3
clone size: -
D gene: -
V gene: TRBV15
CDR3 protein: CATTKGDRTDTQYF
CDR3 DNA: TGTGCCACCACTAAAGGGGATAGAACAGATACGCAGTATTTT

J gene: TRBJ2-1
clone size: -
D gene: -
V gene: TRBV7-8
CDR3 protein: CASSAGPGGGYNEQFF
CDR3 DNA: TGTGCCAGCAGCGCGGGCCCCGGTGGGGGGTACAATGAGCAGTTCTTC

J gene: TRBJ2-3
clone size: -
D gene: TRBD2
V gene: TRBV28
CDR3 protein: CASSLPGRASDTQYF
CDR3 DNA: TGTGCCAGCAGTTTACCCGGGAGGGCTTCCGATACGCAGTATTTT

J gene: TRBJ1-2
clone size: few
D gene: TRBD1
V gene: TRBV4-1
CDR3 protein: CASSHRDSYGYTF
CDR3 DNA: TGCGCCAGCAGCCACCGGGACAGCTATGGCTACACCTTC

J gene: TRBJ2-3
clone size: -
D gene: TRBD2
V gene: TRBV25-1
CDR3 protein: CASSDGLGASTDTQYF
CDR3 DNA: TGTGCCAGCAGTGATGGACTAGGGGCAAGCACAGATACGCAGTATTTT

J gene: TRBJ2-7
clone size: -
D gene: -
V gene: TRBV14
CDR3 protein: CASSQLEPPYEQYF
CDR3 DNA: TGTGCCAGCAGCCAGCTGGAGCCTCCCTACGAGCAGTACTTC

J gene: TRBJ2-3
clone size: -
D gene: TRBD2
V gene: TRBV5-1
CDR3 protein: CASSSGTSGRALDTQYF
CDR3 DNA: TGCGCCAGCAGCTCCGGGACTAGCGGGAGGGCCTTGGATACGCAGTATTTT

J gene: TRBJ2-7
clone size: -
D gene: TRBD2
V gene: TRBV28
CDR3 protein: CASSIPGLVNEQYF
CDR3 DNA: TGTGCCAGCAGTATCCCGGGACTAGTAAACGAGCAGTACTTC

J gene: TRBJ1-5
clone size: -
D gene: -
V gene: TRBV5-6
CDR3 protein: CASSFQGLQPQHF
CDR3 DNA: TGTGCCAGCAGCTTCCAGGGCTTGCAGCCCCAGCATTTT

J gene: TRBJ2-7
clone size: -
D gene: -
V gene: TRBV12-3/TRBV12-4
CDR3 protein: CASSLTGYEQYF
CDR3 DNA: TGTGCCAGCAGTTTAACCGGCTACGAGCAGTACTTC

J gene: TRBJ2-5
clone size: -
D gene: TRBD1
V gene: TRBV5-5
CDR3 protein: CASSLEGGGETQYF
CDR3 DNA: TGTGCCAGCAGCTTGGAAGGGGGCGGGGAGACCCAGTACTTC